This entry features one T cell receptor (beta chain) sequence. Its antigen remains unidentified. These data come from a study of blood T cells in healthy people across ages. The study, taken as a whole, reports: Roughly linearly, TCR beta diversity per million T cells fell as age increased. There were more naive CD4+ cells and higher diversity in long-lived donors than in aged donors.

A second PCR, run for about 7 to 11 cycles, used a sample-barcoded 5' primer plus a J-beta primer mix. TCRdb redid the calling of the 5' RACE reads with MiXCR, one entry per CDR3 protein. Among 850,000 to 1,100,000 distinct CDR3 sequences, 30% to 40% were seen once, and the ten largest hold 13%. This CDR3 is built from 17 residues. The germline V gene encodes CDR1 LGHNA and CDR2 YSLEER. The junction had 7 bases not matched to a gene; V was cut back by 0 bases and J by 1 base. All donors came from Russia, were Caucasian and healthy, and spanned ages about 6 to 95. The sequence was obtained from a man aged 18 to 30 in good health. The sequencing input was blood. The J gene is TRBJ1-1, the V gene TRBV4-3; 8 bases are shared with TRBD1. This CDR3 is CASSQDPQGAQNTEAFF. CDR3 in DNA: TGCGCCAGCAGCCAAGATCCCCAGGGGGCGCAGAACACTGAAGCTTTCTTT.